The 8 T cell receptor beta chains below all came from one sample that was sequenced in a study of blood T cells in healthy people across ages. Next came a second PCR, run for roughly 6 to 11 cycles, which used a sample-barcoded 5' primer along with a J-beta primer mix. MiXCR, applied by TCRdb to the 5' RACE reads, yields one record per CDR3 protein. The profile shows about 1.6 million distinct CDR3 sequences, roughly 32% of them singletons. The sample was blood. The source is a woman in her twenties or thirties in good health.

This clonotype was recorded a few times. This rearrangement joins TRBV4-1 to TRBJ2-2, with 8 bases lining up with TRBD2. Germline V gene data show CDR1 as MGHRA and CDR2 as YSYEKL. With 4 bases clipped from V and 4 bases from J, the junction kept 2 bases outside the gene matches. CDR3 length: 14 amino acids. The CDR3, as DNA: TGCGCCAGCAGCCTCGGGAGGGCCACCGGGGAGCTGTTTTTT. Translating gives CASSLGRATGELFF.

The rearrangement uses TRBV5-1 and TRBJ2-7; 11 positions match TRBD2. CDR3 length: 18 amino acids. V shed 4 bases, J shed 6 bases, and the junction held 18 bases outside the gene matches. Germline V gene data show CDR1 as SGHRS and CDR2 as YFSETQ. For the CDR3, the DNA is TGCGCCAGCAGCAGGGCGTTAGCGGGAGGGCAGGAGGCTGGCGAGCAGTACTTC. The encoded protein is CASSRALAGGQEAGEQYF.

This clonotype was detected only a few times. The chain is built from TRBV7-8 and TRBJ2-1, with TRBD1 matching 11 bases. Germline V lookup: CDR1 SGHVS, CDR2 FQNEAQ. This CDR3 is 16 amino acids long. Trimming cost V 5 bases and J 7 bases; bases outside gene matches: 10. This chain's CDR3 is CASSPVGDRGFNEQFF. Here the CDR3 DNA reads TGTGCCAGCAGCCCCGTGGGGGACAGGGGGTTTAATGAGCAGTTCTTC. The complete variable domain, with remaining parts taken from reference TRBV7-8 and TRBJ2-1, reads GAGVSQSPRYKVAKRGQDVALRCDPISGHVSLFWYQQALGQGPEFLTYFQNEAQLDKSGLPSDRFFAERPEGSVSTLKIQRTQQEDSAVYLCASSPVGDRGFNEQFFGPGTRLTVL.

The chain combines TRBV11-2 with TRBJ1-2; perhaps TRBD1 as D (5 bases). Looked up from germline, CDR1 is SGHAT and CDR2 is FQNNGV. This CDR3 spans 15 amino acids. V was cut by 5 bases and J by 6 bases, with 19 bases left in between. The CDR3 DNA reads TGTGCCAGCAGCAAACTGATTGATGACAGAGATGGCTACACCTTC. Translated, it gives CASSKLIDDRDGYTF.

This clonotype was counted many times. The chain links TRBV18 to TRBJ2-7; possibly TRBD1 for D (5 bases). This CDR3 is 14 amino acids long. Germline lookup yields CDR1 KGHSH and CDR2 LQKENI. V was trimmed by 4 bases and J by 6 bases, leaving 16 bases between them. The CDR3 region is CASSRDKGLSEQYF. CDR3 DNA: TGTGCCAGCTCACGCGACAAGGGGTTAAGCGAGCAGTACTTC.

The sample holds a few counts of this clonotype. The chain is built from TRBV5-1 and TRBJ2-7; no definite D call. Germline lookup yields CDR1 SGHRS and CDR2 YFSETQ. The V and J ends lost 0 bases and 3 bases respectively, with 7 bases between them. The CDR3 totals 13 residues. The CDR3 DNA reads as TGCGCCAGCAGCTTGGGAATTGGCTACGAGCAGTACTTC. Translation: CASSLGIGYEQYF.

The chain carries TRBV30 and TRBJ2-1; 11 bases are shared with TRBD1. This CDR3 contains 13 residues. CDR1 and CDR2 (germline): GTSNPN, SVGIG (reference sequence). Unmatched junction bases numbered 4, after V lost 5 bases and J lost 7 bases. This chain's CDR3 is CAWGQGAKNEQFF. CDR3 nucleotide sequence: TGTGCCTGGGGACAGGGGGCGAAAAATGAGCAGTTCTTC.

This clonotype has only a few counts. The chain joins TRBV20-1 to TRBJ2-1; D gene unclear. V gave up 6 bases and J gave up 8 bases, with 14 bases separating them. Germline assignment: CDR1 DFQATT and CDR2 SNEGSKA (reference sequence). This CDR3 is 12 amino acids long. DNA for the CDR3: TGCAGTGCCTCTAGGGTCTTGGATGAGCAGTTCTTC. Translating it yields CSASRVLDEQFF.